Below are 4 T cell receptor beta chains sequenced from a single sample in a study of response to subunit inactivated influenza vaccine. TCRdb re-called the RT-PCR reads through MiXCR, storing one row per CDR3 protein. This sample yields around 580,000 distinct CDR3 sequences, of which about 12% are seen a single time; 10% belongs to the top ten. The starting material was PBMCs from blood, obtained on the day of vaccination. The source is a man aged 45-65 years who received an inactivated influenza vaccine.

V is TRBV27 and J is TRBJ2-3; weak D call: TRBD1 (6 bases). V lost 5 bases to trimming and J lost 7 bases, with 22 bases between them. The CDR3 contains 16 residues. Germline V CDR1 and CDR2: MNHEY, SMNVEV (reference sequence). The CDR3 reads CASSILRGEGGHTQYF. CDR3 in DNA: TGTGCCAGCAGTATACTCAGGGGAGAGGGCGGGCATACGCAGTATTTT.

This clonotype was seen repeatedly, ten times or more. The junction departs from germline at one end; a sequencing error may be responsible. The chain employs TRBV29-1 and TRBJ2-1, with 10 bases matching TRBD2. The CDR3 consists of 13 residues. Germline V CDR1 and CDR2: SQVTM, ANQGSEA. The CDR3 sequence: CSVGGLASNEQFF. CDR3 nucleotide sequence: TGCAGTGTTGGGGGACTAGCGAGCAATGAGCAGTTCTTC.

This clonotype was picked up a small number of times. The rearrangement joins TRBV21-1 to TRBJ2-4; TRBD1, the table's D call, lacks a check against the DNA. TRBV21-1 is a documented pseudogene. The CDR3 extends over 17 amino acids. The CDR3 is CASSKARQGQTKNIQYF. CDR3 sequence (DNA): TGTGCCAGCAGCAAAGCTAGACAGGGACAGACCAAAAACATTCAGTACTTC.

This clonotype turned up a few times. V and J are TRBV6-2 or TRBV6-3 and TRBJ2-7; D is possibly TRBD2 (5 bases). The V end was cut by 4 bases, the J end by 2 bases, with 24 bases between. Per the germline V gene, CDR1 is MNHEY and CDR2 is SVGEGT. CDR3 length: 18 amino acids. CDR3 bases: TGTGCCAGCAGTTTCCCGGGAAATTCGACCGATACAACCTACGAGCAGTACTTC. Protein sequence: CASSFPGNSTDTTYEQYF.